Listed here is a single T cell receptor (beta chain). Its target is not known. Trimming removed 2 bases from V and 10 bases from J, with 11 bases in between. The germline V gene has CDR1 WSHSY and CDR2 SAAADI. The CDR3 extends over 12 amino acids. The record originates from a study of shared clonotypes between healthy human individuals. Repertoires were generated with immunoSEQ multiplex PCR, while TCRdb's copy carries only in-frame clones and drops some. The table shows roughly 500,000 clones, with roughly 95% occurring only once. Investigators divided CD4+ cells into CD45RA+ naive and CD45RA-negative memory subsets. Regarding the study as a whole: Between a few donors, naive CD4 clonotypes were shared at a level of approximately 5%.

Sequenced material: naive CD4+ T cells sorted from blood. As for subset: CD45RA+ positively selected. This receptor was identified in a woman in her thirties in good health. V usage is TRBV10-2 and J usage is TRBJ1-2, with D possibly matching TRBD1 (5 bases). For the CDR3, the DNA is TGCGCCAGCAGTGAGGGGGGGGGAGCCTACACCTTC. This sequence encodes CASSEGGGAYTF.